This T cell receptor beta chain was profiled in a study of regulatory T cells in long-lasting Graves disease (dated by TCRdb to the early 2020s). As for the study more broadly: Antithyroid drugs had been taken for less than 3 months by newly diagnosed Graves' disease patients. Peripheral blood TCR sequencing and RNA sequencing compared persistent Graves' disease patients with newly diagnosed Graves' disease patients. The study was registered as a clinical trial and conducted in China. A total of roughly 35 samples underwent TCR sequencing: about 13 from persistent and some 20 from newly diagnosed Graves' disease patients.

General findings and caveats noted by the study authors: More public clonotypes were shared among persistent patients (under 3,000) than among newly diagnosed patients (more than 900). The authors noted that the small sample size was a limitation that may lower accuracy. Persistent disease showed preferential use of TRBV28, TRBJ1-2 and TRBJ2-5, whereas newly diagnosed disease favored TRBV20-1 and TRBJ2-1. Sequencing and analysis were limited to the TCR beta chain. Because the primary lesion, thyroid tissue, could not be accessed, the study looked at peripheral blood alone. Persistent Graves' disease patients showed lower TCR Shannon entropy and fewer highly expanded clones than newly diagnosed patients, suggesting clonal expansion.

V drops 2 bases and J drops 4 bases, leaving 14 bases in between. CDR1 KGHSH and CDR2 LQKENI were looked up in the germline V gene. The CDR3 starts with the cysteine, ends with the phenylalanine, and has 15 residues. Solely the CDR3 DNA is kept, with 45 bases framed from the first base. This clonotype was observed a few times. It has no known antigen specificity. The sample holds no much larger clone one base away, and base qualities are not on file. The protocol used for the library was multiplex PCR. Instrument on record: Illumina HiSeq 4000. CDR3 regions were amplified by Arm-PCR with iRepertoire HTBI primers to construct TCR beta libraries. Gel purification was performed on PCR products prior to sequencing. As for the original processing: Gene usage analysis of CDR3 amino acid clonotypes used the 60 to 80 TRBV and more than 13 TRBJ segments found across samples. COPE and FqMerger were used to merge filtered high-quality paired reads into contigs. BLAST was used to align contigs to IMGT TRBV, TRBD and TRBJ reference genes, with CDR3 defined following IMGT. Any clonotype with a frequency above 0.1% was classified as a highly expanded clone. Shannon entropy served as the measure of repertoire diversity, while the Gini coefficient captured V-J evenness. A clonotype found in more than one individual was treated as public. TCRdb reworked the public reads: Q25 trimming with fastp, MiXCR clone assembly, productive beta chains retained. Rows are unified per CDR3 protein, each entry keeping the most common DNA and genes. Here the V and J calls rest on TCRdb's processing, not on the authors' analysis. The sample table contains a few hundred thousand distinct CDR3 sequences; only one count was recorded for about 17% of them. About a quarter of the sample belongs to the ten largest clones.

Read against the paper, the sample's time point label means: newly diagnosed GD, antithyroid drugs for less than 3 months. RNA was extracted from PBMCs in TRIzol for both TCR sequencing and RNA sequencing. The diagnosis of Graves' disease followed American Thyroid Association guidelines. Recruitment of patients was carried out at an endocrinology department in Xi'an, China. From each patient, 7.5 to 10 milliliters of peripheral blood was collected into an EDTA anticoagulant tube. Ficoll Paque Plus density gradient separation was used to isolate PBMCs, and no further T cell sorting was performed. An Agilent 2100 Bioanalyzer and agarose gel were used to assess RNA quality, and a NanoDrop 2000 was used to measure RNA concentration. These same records also appear under a second study, on T cells in Graves' hyperthyroidism and ophthalmopathy. In that second paper, the authors write: Stable Graves' hyperthyroidism was defined as no progression to ophthalmopathy during 18 months of follow-up. Hyperthyroidism patients were aged 18 to 65 years and newly diagnosed, with disease duration of less than 2 months. Exclusion was applied to patients with uncontrolled infections, other autoimmune diseases, pregnancy or lactation. Diagnoses relied on clinical symptoms, serum thyroxine and TRAb, thyroid ultrasound and orbital computed tomography. A first-round RT-PCR of the TCR CDR3 used the HTBI primer set with the Qiagen OneStep RT-PCR kit. Most expanded thyroid clonotypes (frequency above 0.001) were also found in blood, which suggests that blood repertoires may mirror thyroid immune responses. A 13 V-J signature model separated ophthalmopathy from stable hyperthyroidism, with 87.88% sensitivity and roughly 84% specificity in cross-validation and 80%/75% in testing. In validation, the model predicted progression to ophthalmopathy a median of roughly 6.1 months before onset, with about 70% sensitivity and roughly 73% specificity. To identify TCR V-J signatures that set the groups apart, the researchers used a discovery cohort of 95 to 100 patients, made up of fewer than 50 with Graves' ophthalmopathy and some 58 with stable Graves' hyperthyroidism. An independent validation cohort of fewer than 20 hyperthyroidism patients and over 15 patients who later progressed to ophthalmopathy tested prospective prediction of ophthalmopathy. The 85 to 100 discovery patients were divided at random into training and test sets in a 7:3 ratio. In over five Graves' hyperthyroidism patients, the study also compared T-cell repertoires from thyroid tissue with T-cell repertoires from blood. After sampling, hyperthyroidism patients received methimazole starting at 30 mg daily, and ophthalmopathy patients received high-dose intravenous methylprednisolone. The libraries were constructed in a second round of multiplex PCR and then size-selected and purified. Libraries were sequenced paired-end with 100 bp reads on an Illumina HiSeq2000. SOAPnuke was used to process the raw data, throwing out any read that contained adapters or uncalled bases, had a mean Phred below 15, or lacked an exact constant-primer or identifier match. COPE v1.2.5 was used to merge the high-quality paired reads, and each unique nucleotide sequence was defined as a clonotype. MiTCR v1.1 was used to align clonotypes to the IMGT TRBV, TRBD and TRBJ reference segments. The analysis was restricted to V-J combinations with a frequency above 0.0001, which together covered roughly 99% of the repertoires. The TCS score was defined as the ratio of F50 (clonal expansion) to E x V (chaos), calculated using BLOSUM62-based TCRdist between CDR3 peptides within each V-J. Welch's t-statistics and random forest reduced just over 500 V-J features to about 13, which were used in a naive Bayes classifier (R e1071). Sample size was not statistically predetermined, and investigators were not blinded to group allocation. TCR Vbeta CDR3 sequencing of 130 to 150 peripheral blood samples (43 ophthalmopathy, 75 hyperthyroidism and approximately 17 progressor patients) is reported in the paper.

Sample: peripheral blood mononuclear cells (PBMCs), taken at new diagnosis, from a patient treated with antithyroid drugs. The chain employs TRBV18 and TRBJ1-2; perhaps TRBD1 is the D gene, with 6 bases matching. The receptor was derived from a woman aged 18-35 years with Graves disease. Donor details come from another sample of the same person, matched by shared clones. The CDR3 in this case is CASSPDGQGSYGYTF. The DNA reads as follows: TGTGCCAGCTCACCAGACGGGCAGGGGAGCTATGGCTACACCTTC.